Reported below is one T cell receptor beta chain. Cells designated naive CD8 were CD45RO-negative and were positively selected for CCR7, with terminally differentiated effector memory CD45RA+ cells excluded. The data were obtained in a study of shared clonotypes between healthy human individuals. Sequencing used immunoSEQ multiplex PCR; TCRdb keeps in-frame clones, though not all of them. The sample carries around 2,000,000 clones, about 95% recorded once. CDR1 and CDR2 from the germline V gene are MGHDK and SYGVNS. The ends were cut back, 3 bases at V and 2 bases at J, with 5 bases in the middle. This CDR3 contains 12 residues.

J is TRBJ2-7 and V is TRBV25-1; D is unclear. What was sequenced was naive CD8+ T cells sorted from blood. This clonotype originated in a man between 18 and 29 years old in good health. CDR3 DNA sequence: TGTGCCAGCAGTGATTGGACCTACGAGCAGTACTTC. This gives the protein CASSDWTYEQYF.